This T cell receptor beta chain was identified during a study of blood T cell repertoires in COVID-19. Overall study: Collection of acute and convalescent COVID-19 samples took place in the United States, Italy and Spain. T cells, B-cell-depleted T cells, or PBMCs provided the cDNA or gDNA that served as material.

Generated by immunoSEQ multiplex PCR, the TCRdb table keeps only in-frame clones and is missing some. In the table there are about 310,000 clones, 85% to 90% of which are singletons. The source material was peripheral blood. The receptor was derived from a woman in her 30s with COVID-19, enrolled during active disease.

In nucleotides, the CDR3 is TGTGCCAGCAGTGCGCGGGTAGCCGGGGAGCTGTTTTTT. This sequence encodes CASSARVAGELFF. J is TRBJ2-2 and V is TRBV7-9, with D perhaps matching TRBD2 (5 bases). This CDR3 spans 13 amino acids. Germline CDR1 is SEHNR and CDR2 is FQNEAQ (reference sequence). V was clipped by 6 bases and J by 6 bases, with 11 bases between them.